The 29 T cell receptor beta chains below come from one sample, sequenced in a study of beta chain features in type 1 diabetes. Study-wide results and limits: The study found moderately but significantly shorter TCRB CDR3s in all four CD4+ subsets of Type 1 diabetes patients.

No antigen has been identified for these receptors. Reverse transcription of all isolated RNA meant that expressed TCRB transcripts were sequenced. Clones were sequenced by immunoSEQ multiplex PCR, and TCRdb holds only the in-frame ones, with some missing. The data contain 300,000 to 350,000 clones, around 8.5% of them seen just once; the ten biggest clones take up about 1%. Sequenced sample: central memory CD4+ T cells from blood. The receptors shown here come from a man aged 25-45 years with type 1 diabetes.

This clone came up a few times. V and J are TRBV7-9 and TRBJ2-1; D remains unclear. Germline values: CDR1 SEHNR, CDR2 FQNEAQ (reference sequence). Trimming shortened V by 1 base and J by 10 bases, and 2 bases separated the two germline ends. The CDR3 is made up of 10 amino acids. CDR3 bases: TGTGCCAGCAGCTTAGGGGAGCAGTTCTTC. It encodes CASSLGEQFF.

The chain has TRBV18 and TRBJ2-5, with 13 bases fitting TRBD2. V lost 6 bases to trimming and J lost 1 base; unmatched junction nucleotides: 5. The CDR3 length is 16 residues. From germline, CDR1 is KGHSH and CDR2 LQKENI. The CDR3 here is CASSPWTSGGQETQYF. Here the CDR3 DNA reads TGTGCCAGCTCCCCTTGGACTAGCGGGGGCCAAGAGACCCAGTACTTC.

V is TRBV14 and J is TRBJ2-5; D is undetermined. V lost 6 bases and J lost 4, with 6 bases in between. This CDR3 has 11 residues. CDR1 and CDR2 from the germline V gene are SGHDN and FVKESK. CDR3 region: CASSRRETQYF. The CDR3 bases are TGTGCCAGCAGTCGAAGAGAGACCCAGTACTTC.

The chain combines TRBV29-1 with TRBJ2-1, with 13 bases aligning to TRBD2. Unmatched junction bases numbered 6, after V lost 7 bases and J lost 3 bases. Per the germline V gene, CDR1 is SQVTM and CDR2 is ANQGSEA. CDR3 length equals 15 residues. The CDR3 DNA follows: TGCAGCGAGACTAGCGGGGGGACCCTCTACAATGAGCAGTTCTTC. This sequence encodes CSETSGGTLYNEQFF.

This clone has only a few counts. The chain has TRBV9 and TRBJ2-2; the match to TRBD1 covers 8 bases. Germline lookup yields CDR1 SGDLS and CDR2 YYNGEE. The J segment lost 4 bases and the V segment lost 2 bases, leaving 4 bases of the junction unmatched. The CDR3 is made up of 15 amino acids. This CDR3 reads CASSVGQGITGELFF. Written as DNA, the CDR3 is TGTGCCAGCAGCGTTGGACAGGGTATCACCGGGGAGCTGTTTTTT.

This clone was counted between two and nine times. This chain connects TRBV6-1 to TRBJ2-2; unclear D gene. This CDR3 contains 15 residues. The germline CDR1 and CDR2 sequences are MNHNS and SASEGT. V shed 4 bases and J shed 0 bases, with 9 bases lying between them. CDR3 coding DNA: TGTGCCAGCAGTGCACGGCTATCGAACACCGGGGAGCTGTTTTTT. It codes for CASSARLSNTGELFF.

The chain couples TRBV14 to TRBJ2-7, with unresolved D. The V end lost 0 bases, the J end lost 5 bases, and 8 bases lay between the germline ends. The CDR3 has 13 residues. Germline lookup yields CDR1 SGHDN and CDR2 FVKESK. The CDR3 spells CASSQDLLNEQYF. In DNA form, the CDR3 reads TGTGCCAGCAGCCAAGATTTGCTGAACGAGCAGTACTTC.

This clone was picked up a small number of times. This chain links TRBV5-1 with TRBJ2-3; D possibly uses TRBD1 or TRBD2 (5 bases each). The CDR3 contains 13 residues. Trimming removed 8 bases at V and 4 bases at J, with 14 bases between. CDR1 SGHRS and CDR2 YFSETQ come from the germline V gene. This chain's CDR3 is CASFRDLADTQYF. The DNA of the CDR3 is TGCGCCAGTTTCCGGGACCTGGCAGATACGCAGTATTTT. The full variable domain, with the rest looked up from reference TRBV5-1 and TRBJ2-3, is KAGVTQTPRYLIKTRGQQVTLSCSPISGHRSVSWYQQTPGQGLQFLFEYFSETQRNKGNFPGRFSGRQFSNSRSEMNVSTLELGDSALYLCASFRDLADTQYFGPGTRLTVL.

This clone was counted a few times. The gene calls are TRBV11-2 and TRBJ2-7, with D uncertain. V lost 4 bases and J 3 bases, leaving 22 bases between the germline ends. The CDR3 length is 17 residues. Germline lookup yields CDR1 SGHAT and CDR2 FQNNGV. DNA of the CDR3: TGTGCCAGCAGCTGGGCATCCGAAGGGTACCTAAGCTACGAGCAGTACTTC. Translating it yields CASSWASEGYLSYEQYF. Using reference TRBV11-2 and TRBJ2-7 for the parts outside the CDR3, the full variable domain is EAGVAQSPRYKIIEKRQSVAFWCNPISGHATLYWYQQILGQGPKLLIQFQNNGVVDDSQLPKDRFSAERLKGVDSTLKIQPAKLEDSAVYLCASSWASEGYLSYEQYFGPGTRLTVT.

Remarks on this clone: Other DNA sequences in this specimen translate into the identical CDR3. V is TRBV5-1 and J is TRBJ1-1; 8 bases fit TRBD1. The CDR3 sequence is 14 residues long. V lost 5 bases to trimming and J lost 2 bases; unmatched junction nucleotides: 5. Germline V CDR1 and CDR2: SGHRS, YFSETQ. The CDR3 sequence is CASREGTGNTEAFF. For the CDR3, the DNA is TGCGCCAGCAGGGAGGGGACAGGAAACACTGAAGCTTTCTTT.

This clone occurred a few times. The chain links TRBV18 to TRBJ1-1; D may be TRBD1 (5 bases). Germline V CDR1 and CDR2: KGHSH, LQKENI. V was clipped by 2 bases and J by 1 base, with 11 bases between them. The CDR3 spans 15 residues. CDR3 coding DNA: TGTGCCAGCTCACCATTAATAGGGGAGAACACTGAAGCTTTCTTT. Translation gives CASSPLIGENTEAFF.

This chain links TRBV7-9 with TRBJ2-3; D remains unclear. This CDR3 is 14 amino acids long. Looked up from germline, CDR1 is SEHNR and CDR2 is FQNEAQ (reference sequence). Trimming removed 5 bases from V and 0 bases from J, with 9 bases in between. The CDR3 DNA is TGTGCCAGCAGCCCACGCGCTAGCACAGATACGCAGTATTTT. Protein sequence: CASSPRASTDTQYF.

This clone was observed a single time. The genes are TRBV28 and TRBJ2-1, with 8 nucleotides matching TRBD1. The ends lost 6 bases at V and 2 bases at J; junction bases unmatched: 6. Germline loops: CDR1 MDHEN, CDR2 SYDVKM. This CDR3 comprises 15 residues. CDR3 nucleotides: TGTGCCAGCAGAGAGGGACAGGTCACCTACAATGAGCAGTTCTTC. This sequence encodes CASREGQVTYNEQFF. Full variable domain (remainder filled in from reference TRBV28 and TRBJ2-1): DVKVTQSSRYLVKRTGEKVFLECVQDMDHENMFWYRQDPGLGLRLIYFSYDVKMKEKGDIPEGYSVSREKKERFSLILESASTNQTSMYLCASREGQVTYNEQFFGPGTRLTVL.

In this sample, this clone turned up a few times. Other DNA sequences in the same sample also yield this CDR3. V usage is TRBV7-2 and J usage is TRBJ2-5; 11 positions match TRBD2. The CDR3 has 16 residues. CDR1 SGHTA and CDR2 FQGNSA come from the germline V gene. V lost 1 base and J lost 2; bases outside the gene matches: 3. The chain's CDR3 is CASSLGGTSGQETQYF. The CDR3 nucleotides read TGTGCCAGCAGCTTAGGTGGGACTAGCGGACAAGAGACCCAGTACTTC.

The sample holds a few counts of this clone. The chain has TRBV4-3 and TRBJ1-2; 11 nucleotides match TRBD1. V shed 4 bases, J shed 1 base, and the junction held 14 bases outside the gene matches. CDR3 length: 19 amino acids. CDR1 is LGHNA and CDR2 is YSLEER in the germline V gene. The CDR3 nucleotides are TGCGCCAGCAGCCCCTCGGGCCCCGGGACAGGGGGTTATAACTATGGCTACACCTTC. Translation: CASSPSGPGTGGYNYGYTF.

This clone was observed a few times. This chain uses TRBV28 with TRBJ1-1; D is unclear. This CDR3 is built from 11 residues. The V end was cut by 5 bases, the J end by 5 bases, with 6 bases between. Germline CDR1 MDHEN, CDR2 SYDVKM. The CDR3 sequence: CASSPRTEAFF. The DNA for the CDR3 is TGTGCCAGCAGTCCCCGGACTGAAGCTTTCTTT.

The chain uses TRBV5-1 and TRBJ2-2; 9 bases fit TRBD1. Germline V gene data show CDR1 as SGHRS and CDR2 as YFSETQ. The CDR3 is 16 amino acids. Trimming at V came to 4 bases and at J to 5 bases, leaving 9 bases not matched to a gene. CDR3 loop: CASSQEWTGATGELFF. The CDR3 bases are TGCGCCAGCAGCCAAGAATGGACAGGGGCAACCGGGGAGCTGTTTTTT.

The gene calls are TRBV4-3 and TRBJ1-4; 9 positions match TRBD1. The CDR3 is made up of 15 amino acids. Per the germline V gene, CDR1 is LGHNA and CDR2 is YSLEER. The J segment lost 3 bases and the V segment lost 4 bases, leaving 3 bases of the junction unmatched. The CDR3 nucleotides read TGCGCCAGCAGCCGAGGGACAGGGTCTAATGAAAAACTGTTTTTT. Protein product: CASSRGTGSNEKLFF.

This clone was recorded a few times. CDR3 coding DNA: TGCGCCAGCAGCTTGGGTATCGTCAGGGGCGAGGGCGGCTACACCTTC. The encoded protein is CASSLGIVRGEGGYTF. The chain combines TRBV5-1 with TRBJ1-2; tentative D call: TRBD1 (6 bases). Germline CDR1 and CDR2: SGHRS and YFSETQ. Trimming cost V 0 bases and J 8 bases, with 20 bases left between them. The CDR3 has 16 amino acids.

The CDR3 DNA sequence: TGTGCCAGCAGCTTAGCGCGCGGGGGAGAGACCCAGTACTTC. This sequence encodes CASSLARGGETQYF. The chain couples TRBV7-2 to TRBJ2-5, with TRBD2 matching 7 bases. After removal of 0 bases from V and 4 bases from J, the junction contained 2 bases not matched to a gene. Germline V gene data show CDR1 as SGHTA and CDR2 as FQGNSA. CDR3 length: 14 residues.

This clone showed up many times. This chain links TRBV4-3 with TRBJ2-5; the D is unclear. The CDR3 runs to 15 residues. From germline, CDR1 is LGHNA and CDR2 YSLEER. The germline V and J ends were trimmed by 0 bases and 3 bases, with 11 bases remaining between them. The CDR3 DNA follows: TGCGCCAGCAGCCAAGATCGGGCTAGAAAAGAGACCCAGTACTTC. This translates into CASSQDRARKETQYF.

The rearrangement links TRBV30 to TRBJ2-3; D uncertain. The CDR3 totals 14 residues. The V end was cut by 2 bases, the J end by 6 bases, with 15 bases between. Germline V gene lookup returns CDR1 GTSNPN and CDR2 SVGIG (reference sequence). CDR3 coding DNA: TGTGCCTGGAGTCCGATTCAAAACCGCGATACGCAGTATTTT. Amino acid sequence: CAWSPIQNRDTQYF.

The chain recombines TRBV28 with TRBJ1-2; 7 bases align to TRBD1. Germline V gene data show CDR1 as MDHEN and CDR2 as SYDVKM. This CDR3 spans 17 amino acids. Trimming at V came to 5 bases and at J to 4 bases, leaving 16 bases not matched to a gene. CDR3 nucleotides: TGTGCCAGCAGTGGCCGGGACAGCAAAACCTTTACCTATGGCTACACCTTC. Encoded protein: CASSGRDSKTFTYGYTF.

The V and J genes are TRBV7-2 and TRBJ2-5; the D gene could be TRBD1 or TRBD2 (6 bases each). Germline V CDR1 and CDR2: SGHTA, FQGNSA. Deletions cut 5 bases from V and 5 bases from J, with 21 bases between. CDR3 length equals 16 residues. The CDR3 protein is CASSDYSGAGFETQYF. The CDR3 DNA reads TGTGCCAGCAGCGATTACTCGGGGGCTGGGTTCGAGACCCAGTACTTC.

This clone came up a few times. The V call is TRBV29-1, the J call TRBJ1-5, with D tentatively TRBD1 (5 bases). Trimming stripped 5 bases from V and 0 bases from J, with 17 bases between. The CDR3 covers 16 residues. Germline-derived CDR1 and CDR2 are SQVTM and ANQGSEA. CDR3 sequence reads: CSVILGGTDSNQPQHF. In nucleotides, the CDR3 is TGCAGCGTTATTTTGGGCGGGACGGATAGCAATCAGCCCCAGCATTTT.

In regard to this clone: Other nucleotide sequences in the sample specify the same CDR3. The rearrangement joins TRBV7-2 to TRBJ2-1, with a possible D match to TRBD2 (5 bases). This CDR3 comprises 15 residues. With 5 bases removed from V and 0 bases from J, the gap between germline ends came to 11 bases. Germline V gene sequence: CDR1 SGHTA, CDR2 FQGNSA. CDR3 DNA: TGTGCCAGCAGCGAGGGCGGCGCCTCCTACAATGAGCAGTTCTTC. Residues: CASSEGGASYNEQFF.

The rearrangement joins TRBV5-1 to TRBJ2-1; TRBD2 agrees at 9 bases. V dropped 4 bases and J dropped 4; count of bases not matched to a gene: 6. Germline V gives CDR1 SGHRS, CDR2 YFSETQ. This CDR3 spans 15 amino acids. CDR3 DNA: TGCGCCAGCAGCCAACTTGCGGGGGGGTACAATGAGCAGTTCTTC. It is translated as CASSQLAGGYNEQFF.

This sequence joins TRBV7-2 and TRBJ2-3, with 14 positions matching TRBD2. After removal of 6 bases from V and 2 bases from J, the junction contained 4 bases not matched to a gene. CDR1 is SGHTA and CDR2 is FQGNSA in the germline V gene. The CDR3 runs to 16 residues. Here the CDR3 DNA reads TGTGCCAGCAGACGACTAGCGGGGGGGGCCACAGATACGCAGTATTTT. Protein: CASRRLAGGATDTQYF. Complete variable domain (other parts from reference TRBV7-2 and TRBJ2-3): GAGVSQSPSNKVTEKGKDVELRCDPISGHTALYWYRQSLGQGLEFLIYFQGNSAPDKSGLPSDRFSAERTGGSVSTLTIQRTQQEDSAVYLCASRRLAGGATDTQYFGPGTRLTVL.

This clone was picked up a small number of times. The V gene is TRBV7-2, the J gene TRBJ1-4; D is undetermined. The germline V and J ends were trimmed by 5 bases and 2 bases, with 9 bases remaining between them. The CDR3 has 14 residues. Germline CDR1 and CDR2: SGHTA and FQGNSA. CDR3 nucleotides: TGTGCCAGCAGCCCCGGCGGCACTAATGAAAAACTGTTTTTT. It specifies CASSPGGTNEKLFF.